What follows are 11 T cell receptor beta chains derived from one specimen sequenced in a study of blood T cell repertoires in COVID-19. Clones were read by immunoSEQ multiplex PCR, and TCRdb kept only the in-frame ones, dropping some. The repertoire includes 140,000 to 150,000 clones, approximately 87% of them detected once, and around 6.3% sits in the top ten. Sequenced: peripheral blood. The receptors come from an elderly man with acute or convalescent COVID-19.

The CDR3 here is CASSDPIRTGANTGELFF. The CDR3 DNA sequence: TGTGCCAGCAGTGATCCTATCAGGACAGGGGCTAACACCGGGGAGCTGTTTTTT. The chain is built from TRBV25-1 and TRBJ2-2, with 9 nucleotides matching TRBD1. The germline V gene has CDR1 MGHDK and CDR2 SYGVNS. The CDR3 length is 18 residues. Germline trimming cut 3 bases from V and 2 bases from J; bases unmatched to any gene: 10. Full variable domain (missing parts from reference TRBV25-1 and TRBJ2-2): EADIYQTPRYLVIGTGKKITLECSQTMGHDKMYWYQQDPGMELHLIHYSYGVNSTEKGDLSSESTVSRIRTEHFPLTLESARPSHTSQYLCASSDPIRTGANTGELFFGEGSRLTVL.

The chain joins TRBV19 to TRBJ2-2; TRBD2 might be the D (6 bases). V was shortened by 4 bases and J by 8 bases, with 14 bases between the two germline ends. The CDR3 contains 14 residues. CDR1 is LNHDA and CDR2 is SQIVND in the germline V gene (reference sequence). Here the CDR3 reads CASSTRLEKGELFF. The CDR3 DNA is TGTGCCAGTAGTACCCGACTAGAGAAGGGGGAGCTGTTTTTT.

In this sample, this clone turned up once. The rearrangement links TRBV7-8 to TRBJ2-7, with 9 nucleotides matching TRBD2. Germline loops: CDR1 SGHVS, CDR2 FQNEAQ. This CDR3 is 17 amino acids long. V gave up 1 base and J gave up 0 bases; unmatched junction bases: 7. DNA of the CDR3: TGTGCCAGCAGCTTAGTAGGCCTTAGCGGGAGCTCCTACGAGCAGTACTTC. As protein: CASSLVGLSGSSYEQYF.

The chain uses TRBV3-1 (or the pseudogene TRBV3-2) and TRBJ2-3; possibly TRBD1 for D (6 bases). There are 15 residues in the CDR3. CDR1 is LGHDT, CDR2 YNNKEL, per germline (reference sequence). V was clipped by 3 bases and J by 3 bases, with 13 bases between them. The CDR3 coding sequence is TGTGCCAGCAGCCAGGGGGCGCCGAGAACAGATACGCAGTATTTT. Encoded protein: CASSQGAPRTDTQYF.

The gene calls are TRBV6-5 and TRBJ1-4; possibly TRBD1 for D (5 bases). The CDR3 is made up of 14 amino acids. CDR1 and CDR2 (germline): MNHEY, SVGAGI. The V end was cut by 6 bases, the J end by 1 base, with 9 bases between. CDR3 in amino acids: CASSWQGTNEKLFF. CDR3 nucleotides: TGTGCCAGCAGCTGGCAGGGAACTAATGAAAAACTGTTTTTT.

The chain has TRBV12-3 or TRBV12-4 and TRBJ2-7, with D tentatively TRBD2 (6 bases). The V end was cut by 4 bases, the J end by 5 bases, with 12 bases between. This CDR3 spans 13 amino acids. The CDR3 DNA is TGTGCCAGCAGTTGGGATCGGGAGAACGAGCAGTACTTC. It specifies CASSWDRENEQYF.

The chain combines TRBV29-1 with TRBJ1-5, with TRBD1 as a possible D gene (5 bases). CDR1 is SQVTM, CDR2 ANQGSEA, per germline. V shed 6 bases and J shed 0 bases, with 9 bases lying between them. The CDR3 totals 13 residues. The CDR3 sequence: CSVRQSSNQPQHF. CDR3 bases: TGCAGCGTCCGACAGAGTAGCAATCAGCCCCAGCATTTT.

V usage is TRBV7-8 and J usage is TRBJ2-7; D gene unclear. V was clipped by 2 bases and J by 4 bases, with 6 bases between them. CDR1 and CDR2 (germline): SGHVS, FQNEAQ. This CDR3 is built from 12 residues. This chain's CDR3 is CASSLFEYEQYF. Written as DNA, the CDR3 is TGTGCCAGCAGCTTATTTGAGTACGAGCAGTACTTC.

This chain connects TRBV2 to TRBJ1-2; no definite D call. CDR1 is SNHLY and CDR2 is FYNNEI in the germline V gene. The CDR3 spans 15 residues. The V end was cut by 7 bases, the J end by 2 bases, with 17 bases between. The CDR3 protein is CASNSQDGKNYGYTF. DNA of the CDR3: TGTGCCAGCAACTCCCAGGACGGGAAGAACTATGGCTACACCTTC.

This chain joins TRBV2 and TRBJ2-5; maybe TRBD2 (5 bases). V lost 3 bases to trimming and J lost 4 bases, with 21 bases between them. CDR1 and CDR2 (germline): SNHLY, FYNNEI. The CDR3 contains 17 residues. The CDR3 DNA sequence: TGTGCCAGCAGTGAGCCCATTCCACTAGGCGAGGGAGAGACCCAGTACTTC. Residues: CASSEPIPLGEGETQYF.

The chain links TRBV5-1 to TRBJ1-1; 9 bases align to TRBD1. The CDR3 extends over 16 amino acids. J gave up 1 base and V 4 bases, and 8 bases lay outside the gene matches. The V gene's germline CDR1 is SGHRS and CDR2 YFSETQ. As DNA, the CDR3 is TGCGCCAGCAGCAACACACACAGGGGGCAGAACACTGAAGCTTTCTTT. This codes for CASSNTHRGQNTEAFF.